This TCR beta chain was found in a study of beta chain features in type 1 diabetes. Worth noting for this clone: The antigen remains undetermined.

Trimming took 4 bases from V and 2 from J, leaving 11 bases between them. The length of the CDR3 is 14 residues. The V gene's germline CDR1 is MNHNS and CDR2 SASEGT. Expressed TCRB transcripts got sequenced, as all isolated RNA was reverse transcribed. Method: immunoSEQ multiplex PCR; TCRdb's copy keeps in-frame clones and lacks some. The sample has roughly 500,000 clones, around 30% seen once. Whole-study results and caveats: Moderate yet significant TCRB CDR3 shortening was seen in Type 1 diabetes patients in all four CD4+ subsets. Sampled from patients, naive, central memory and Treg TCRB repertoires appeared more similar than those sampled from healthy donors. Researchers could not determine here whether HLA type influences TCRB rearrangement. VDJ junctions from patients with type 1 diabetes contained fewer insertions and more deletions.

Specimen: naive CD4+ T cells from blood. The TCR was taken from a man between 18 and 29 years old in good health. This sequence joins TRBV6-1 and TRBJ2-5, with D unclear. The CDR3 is CASSGWAGQETQYF. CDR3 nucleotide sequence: TGTGCCAGCAGTGGATGGGCCGGTCAAGAGACCCAGTACTTC.